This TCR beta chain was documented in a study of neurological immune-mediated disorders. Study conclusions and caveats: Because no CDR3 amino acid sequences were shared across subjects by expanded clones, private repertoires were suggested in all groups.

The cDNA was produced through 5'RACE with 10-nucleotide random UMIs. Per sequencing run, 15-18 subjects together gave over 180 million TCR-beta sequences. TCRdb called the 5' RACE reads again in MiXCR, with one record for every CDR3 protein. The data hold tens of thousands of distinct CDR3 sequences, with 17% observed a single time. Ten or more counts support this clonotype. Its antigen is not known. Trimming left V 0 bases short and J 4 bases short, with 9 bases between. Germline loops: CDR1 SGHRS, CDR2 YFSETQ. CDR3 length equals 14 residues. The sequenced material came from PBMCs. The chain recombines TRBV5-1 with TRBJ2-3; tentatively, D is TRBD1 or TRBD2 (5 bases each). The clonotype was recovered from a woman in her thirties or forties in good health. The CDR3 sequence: CASSLVGTADTQYF. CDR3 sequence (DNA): TGCGCCAGCAGCTTGGTCGGGACGGCAGATACGCAGTATTTT. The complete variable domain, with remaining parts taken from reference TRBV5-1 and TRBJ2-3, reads KAGVTQTPRYLIKTRGQQVTLSCSPISGHRSVSWYQQTPGQGLQFLFEYFSETQRNKGNFPGRFSGRQFSNSRSEMNVSTLELGDSALYLCASSLVGTADTQYFGPGTRLTVL.